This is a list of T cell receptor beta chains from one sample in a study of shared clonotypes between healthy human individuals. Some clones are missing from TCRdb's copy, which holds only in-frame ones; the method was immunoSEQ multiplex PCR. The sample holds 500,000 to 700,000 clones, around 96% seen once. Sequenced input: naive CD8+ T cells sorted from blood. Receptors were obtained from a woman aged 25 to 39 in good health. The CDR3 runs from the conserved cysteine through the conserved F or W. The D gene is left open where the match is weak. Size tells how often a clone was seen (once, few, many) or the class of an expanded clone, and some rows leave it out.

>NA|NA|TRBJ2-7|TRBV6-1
CASSEVGHYEQYF
TGTGCCAGCAGTGAGGTAGGCCACTACGAGCAGTACTTC
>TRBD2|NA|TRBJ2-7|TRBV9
CASSVDSGRRGSYEQYF
TGTGCCAGCAGCGTAGATAGCGGGAGAAGGGGATCCTACGAGCAGTACTTC
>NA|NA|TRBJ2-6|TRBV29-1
CSDVTLSGANVLTF
TGCAGCGACGTAACACTCTCTGGGGCCAACGTCCTGACTTTC
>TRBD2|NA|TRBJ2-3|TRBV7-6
CASSLSASGRVDTQYF
TGTGCCAGCAGCTTATCGGCTAGCGGGAGAGTAGATACGCAGTATTTT
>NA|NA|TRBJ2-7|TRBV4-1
CASSQDRGQGRNEQYF
TGCGCCAGCAGCCAAGATAGGGGCCAGGGGCGCAACGAGCAGTACTTC
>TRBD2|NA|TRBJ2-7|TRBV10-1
CASSGSGSLGEQYF
TGCGCCAGCAGCGGGAGCGGGAGCCTCGGCGAGCAGTACTTC
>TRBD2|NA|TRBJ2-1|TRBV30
CAWSVLAGDRDEQFF
TGTGCCTGGAGTGTATTAGCGGGAGATCGCGATGAGCAGTTCTTC
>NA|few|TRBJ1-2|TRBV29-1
CSAASHGYTF
TGCAGCGCGGCTTCCCATGGCTACACCTTC
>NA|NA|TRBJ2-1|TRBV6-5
CASRDTSSYNEQFF
TGTGCCAGCAGAGACACGAGCTCCTACAATGAGCAGTTCTTC
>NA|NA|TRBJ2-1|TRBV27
CASSPELALGNEQFF
TGTGCCAGCAGTCCGGAGCTAGCGCTGGGCAATGAGCAGTTCTTC
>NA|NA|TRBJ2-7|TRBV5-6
CASSLLLSFGGFYEQYF
TGTGCCAGCAGCTTGTTATTATCGTTTGGGGGATTTTACGAGCAGTACTTC
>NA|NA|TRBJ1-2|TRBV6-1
CASSEQGSAYGYTF
TGTGCCAGCAGTGAACAGGGGAGCGCTTATGGCTACACCTTC
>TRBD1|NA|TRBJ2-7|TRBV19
CARQQGYEQYF
TGTGCCCGTCAACAGGGGTACGAGCAGTACTTC
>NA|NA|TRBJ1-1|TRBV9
CASSVVKGTTEAFF
TGTGCCAGCAGCGTAGTTAAGGGGACCACTGAAGCTTTCTTT
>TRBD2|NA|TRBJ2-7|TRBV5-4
CASSLGLAGGGYEQYF
TGTGCCAGCAGCCTAGGACTAGCGGGAGGGGGCTACGAGCAGTACTTC
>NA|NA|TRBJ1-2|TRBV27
CASSIHGPRNYGYTF
TGTGCCAGCAGCATACACGGGCCAAGGAACTATGGCTACACCTTC
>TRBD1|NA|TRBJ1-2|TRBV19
CASSKTGLYGYTF
TGTGCCAGTAGTAAGACAGGGCTCTATGGCTACACCTTC
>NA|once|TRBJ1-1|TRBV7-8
CASSSEVAIEAFF
TGTGCCAGCAGCTCAGAGGTGGCGATTGAAGCTTTCTTT
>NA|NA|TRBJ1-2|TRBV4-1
CASSQVGTGGYTF
TGCGCCAGCAGCCAAGTAGGAACCGGTGGCTACACCTTC
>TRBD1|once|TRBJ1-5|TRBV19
CASSTGQGDQPQHF
TGTGCCAGTAGTACGGGACAGGGGGATCAGCCCCAGCATTTT
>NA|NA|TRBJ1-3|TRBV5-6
CASSLDVGGNTIYF
TGTGCCAGCAGCTTGGATGTAGGTGGAAACACCATATATTTT
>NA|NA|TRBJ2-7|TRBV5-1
CASSLELRPGVEQYF
TGCGCCAGCAGCTTGGAACTACGGCCCGGGGTAGAGCAGTACTTC
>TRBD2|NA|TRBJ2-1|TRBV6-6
CASFNLASGSHNEQFF
TGTGCCAGCTTCAATTTGGCTAGCGGGAGCCACAATGAGCAGTTCTTC
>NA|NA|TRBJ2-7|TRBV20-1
CSALPALEQYF
TGCAGTGCTCTCCCCGCTTTGGAGCAGTACTTC
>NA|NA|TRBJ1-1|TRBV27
CASSLPAAEAFF
TGTGCCAGCAGCCTGCCTGCGGCTGAAGCTTTCTTT
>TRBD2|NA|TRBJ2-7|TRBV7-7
CASSYEARLASLNEQYF
TGTGCCAGCAGCTACGAGGCCCGACTAGCTTCGTTAAACGAGCAGTACTTC
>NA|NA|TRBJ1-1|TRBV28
CASRKTTANTEAFF
TGTGCCAGCAGAAAGACTACAGCGAACACTGAAGCTTTCTTT
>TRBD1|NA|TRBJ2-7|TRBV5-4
CASSWDRTYEQYF
TGTGCCAGCAGCTGGGACAGAACCTACGAGCAGTACTTC
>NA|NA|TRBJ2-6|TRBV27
CASSLSLGSGANVLTF
TGTGCCAGCAGTTTATCTCTGGGGTCTGGGGCCAACGTCCTGACTTTC
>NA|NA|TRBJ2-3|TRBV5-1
CASSSGTNSADTQYF
TGCGCCAGCAGCTCCGGGACAAACTCGGCAGATACGCAGTATTTT
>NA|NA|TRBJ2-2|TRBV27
CASSPSLTIAGELFF
TGTGCCAGCAGTCCCTCATTGACGATCGCCGGGGAGCTGTTTTTT
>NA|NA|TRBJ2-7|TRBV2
CASSVNPSVTYEQYF
TGTGCCAGCAGTGTAAACCCTAGCGTGACGTACGAGCAGTACTTC
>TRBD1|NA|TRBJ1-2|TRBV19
CASSISAGQGVGGYTF
TGTGCCAGTAGTATAAGTGCGGGACAGGGGGTCGGTGGCTACACCTTC
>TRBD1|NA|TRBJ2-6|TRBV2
CASSGGQNSGANVLTF
TGTGCCAGCAGTGGGGGACAGAACTCTGGGGCCAACGTCCTGACTTTC
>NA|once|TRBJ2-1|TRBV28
CASSLSGYNEQFF
TGTGCCAGCAGTTTGTCCGGGTACAATGAGCAGTTCTTC
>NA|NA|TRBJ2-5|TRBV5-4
CASSPEAEETQYF
TGTGCCAGCAGCCCGGAAGCAGAAGAGACCCAGTACTTC
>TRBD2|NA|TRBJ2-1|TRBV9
CASSSPTSGRADEQFF
TGTGCCAGCAGCTCCCCGACTAGCGGGAGGGCGGATGAGCAGTTCTTC
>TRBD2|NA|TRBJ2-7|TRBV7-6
CASSLIDRKGLAGEIIAREQYF
TGTGCCAGCAGCTTAATAGACAGGAAAGGACTAGCGGGAGAGATAATCGCGCGTGAGCAGTACTTC
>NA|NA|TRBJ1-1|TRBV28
CASSLVQGLNTEAFF
TGTGCCAGCAGTTTAGTTCAGGGGTTGAACACTGAAGCTTTCTTT
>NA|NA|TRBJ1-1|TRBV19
CASSIAPGPVEAFF
TGTGCCAGTAGTATAGCTCCGGGCCCGGTTGAAGCTTTCTTT
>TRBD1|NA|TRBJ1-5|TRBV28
CASSSGTVNQPQHF
TGTGCCAGCAGCTCCGGGACAGTCAATCAGCCCCAGCATTTT
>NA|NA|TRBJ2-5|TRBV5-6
CASSLGWETQYF
TGTGCCAGCAGCTTGGGTTGGGAGACCCAGTACTTC
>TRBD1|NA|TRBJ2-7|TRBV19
CASSMRTGDYEQYF
TGTGCCAGTAGTATGCGGACAGGAGACTACGAGCAGTACTTC
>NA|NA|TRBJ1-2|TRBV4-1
CASSQEGELGYTF
TGCGCCAGCAGCCAAGAGGGTGAGCTGGGCTACACCTTC
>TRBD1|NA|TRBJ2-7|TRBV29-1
CSVRDRGTYEQYF
TGCAGCGTTCGGGACAGGGGAACCTACGAGCAGTACTTC
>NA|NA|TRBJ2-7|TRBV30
CAWSEAGRTYEQYF
TGTGCCTGGAGTGAGGCAGGAAGGACCTACGAGCAGTACTTC